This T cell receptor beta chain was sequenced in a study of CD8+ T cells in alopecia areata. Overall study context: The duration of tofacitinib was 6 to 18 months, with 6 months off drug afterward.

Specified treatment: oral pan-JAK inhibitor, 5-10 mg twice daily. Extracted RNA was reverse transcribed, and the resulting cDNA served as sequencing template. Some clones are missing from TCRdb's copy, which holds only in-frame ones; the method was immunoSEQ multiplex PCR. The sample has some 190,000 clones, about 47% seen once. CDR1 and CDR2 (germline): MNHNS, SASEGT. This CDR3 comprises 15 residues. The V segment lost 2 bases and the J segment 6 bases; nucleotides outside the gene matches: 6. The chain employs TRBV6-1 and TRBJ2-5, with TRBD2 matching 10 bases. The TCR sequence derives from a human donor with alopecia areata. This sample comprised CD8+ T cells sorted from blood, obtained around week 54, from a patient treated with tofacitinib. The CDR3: CASSESAGLAQTQYF. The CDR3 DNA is TGTGCCAGCAGTGAATCTGCGGGACTAGCGCAGACCCAGTACTTC.